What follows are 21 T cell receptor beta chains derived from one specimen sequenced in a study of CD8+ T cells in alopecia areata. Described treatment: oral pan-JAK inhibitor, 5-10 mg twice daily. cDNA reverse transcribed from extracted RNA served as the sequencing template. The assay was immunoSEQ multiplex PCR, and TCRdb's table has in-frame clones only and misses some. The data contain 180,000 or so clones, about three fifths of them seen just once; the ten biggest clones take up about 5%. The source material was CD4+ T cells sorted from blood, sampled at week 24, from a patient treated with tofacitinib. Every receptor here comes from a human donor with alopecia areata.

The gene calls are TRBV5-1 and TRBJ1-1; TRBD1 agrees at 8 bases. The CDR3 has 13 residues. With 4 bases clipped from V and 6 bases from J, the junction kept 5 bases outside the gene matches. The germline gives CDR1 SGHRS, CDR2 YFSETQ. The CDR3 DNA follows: TGCGCCAGCAGCAGTCAGGGGGCCGCTGAAGCTTTCTTT. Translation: CASSSQGAAEAFF.

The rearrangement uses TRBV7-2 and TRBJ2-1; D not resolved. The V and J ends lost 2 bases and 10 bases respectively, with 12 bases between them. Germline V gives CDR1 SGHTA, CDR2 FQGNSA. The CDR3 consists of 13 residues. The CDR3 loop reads CASSLTGLREQFF. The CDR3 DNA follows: TGTGCCAGCAGCTTAACTGGGTTAAGGGAGCAGTTCTTC.

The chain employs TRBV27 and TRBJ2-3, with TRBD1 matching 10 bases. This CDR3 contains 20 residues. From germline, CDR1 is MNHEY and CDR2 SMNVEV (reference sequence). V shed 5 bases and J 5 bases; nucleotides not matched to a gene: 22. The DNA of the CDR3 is TGTGCCAGCAGTCCGAAAGGACAGGGGGGGCATGGCGGGCCGGGAGATACGCAGTATTTT. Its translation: CASSPKGQGGHGGPGDTQYF.

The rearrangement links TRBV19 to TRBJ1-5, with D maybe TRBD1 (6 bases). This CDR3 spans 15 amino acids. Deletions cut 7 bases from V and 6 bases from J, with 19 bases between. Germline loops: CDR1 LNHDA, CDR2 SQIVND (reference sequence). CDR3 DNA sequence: TGTGCCAGTACTACGGAGGGGGTTAGGGGTCAGCCCCAGCATTTT. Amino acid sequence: CASTTEGVRGQPQHF.

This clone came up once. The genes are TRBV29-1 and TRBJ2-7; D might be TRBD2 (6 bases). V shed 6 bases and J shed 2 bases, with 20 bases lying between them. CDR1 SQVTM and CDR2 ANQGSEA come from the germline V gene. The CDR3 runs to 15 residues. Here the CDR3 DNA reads TGCAGCGTCTCAAGGCGGGGCCAGGGAGCCTACGAGCAGTACTTC. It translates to CSVSRRGQGAYEQYF.

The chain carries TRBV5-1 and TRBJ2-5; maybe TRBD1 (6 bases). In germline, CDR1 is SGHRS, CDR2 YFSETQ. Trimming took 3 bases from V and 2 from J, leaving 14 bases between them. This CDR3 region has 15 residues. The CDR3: CASSSTGHLQETQYF. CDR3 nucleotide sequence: TGCGCCAGCAGCTCGACGGGACACCTACAAGAGACCCAGTACTTC.

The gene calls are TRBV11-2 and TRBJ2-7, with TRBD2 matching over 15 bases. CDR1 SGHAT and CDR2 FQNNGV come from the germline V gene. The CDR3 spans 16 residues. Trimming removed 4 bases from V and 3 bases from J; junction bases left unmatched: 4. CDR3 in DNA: TGTGCCAGCAGCTCAGGGACTAGCGGGAGGATCTACGAGCAGTACTTC. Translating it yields CASSSGTSGRIYEQYF. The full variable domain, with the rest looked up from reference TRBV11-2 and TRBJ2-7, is EAGVAQSPRYKIIEKRQSVAFWCNPISGHATLYWYQQILGQGPKLLIQFQNNGVVDDSQLPKDRFSAERLKGVDSTLKIQPAKLEDSAVYLCASSSGTSGRIYEQYFGPGTRLTVT.

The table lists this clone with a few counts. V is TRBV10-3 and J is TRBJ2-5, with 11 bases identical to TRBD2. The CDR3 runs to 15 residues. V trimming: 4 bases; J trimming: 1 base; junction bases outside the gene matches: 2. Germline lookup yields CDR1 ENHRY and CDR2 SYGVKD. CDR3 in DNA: TGTGCCATCAGTGGGGGACTAGCGGTCCAAGAGACCCAGTACTTC. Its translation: CAISGGLAVQETQYF.

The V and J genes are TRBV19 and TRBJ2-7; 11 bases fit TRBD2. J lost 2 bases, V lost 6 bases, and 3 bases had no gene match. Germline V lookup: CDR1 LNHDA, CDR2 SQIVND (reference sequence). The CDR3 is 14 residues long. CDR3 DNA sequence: TGTGCCAGTAGCCTTAGCGGGGGGGCCTACGAGCAGTACTTC. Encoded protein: CASSLSGGAYEQYF.

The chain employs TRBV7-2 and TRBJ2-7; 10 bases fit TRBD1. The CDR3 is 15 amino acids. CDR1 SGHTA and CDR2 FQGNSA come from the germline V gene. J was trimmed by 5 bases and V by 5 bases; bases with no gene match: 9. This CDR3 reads CASSPRTGGIDEQYF. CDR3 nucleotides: TGTGCCAGCAGCCCCAGGACAGGGGGAATCGACGAGCAGTACTTC.

In nucleotides, the CDR3 is TGTGCCTGGAGTGTTTCTTACACTGAAGCTTTCTTT. Protein sequence: CAWSVSYTEAFF. This chain connects TRBV30 to TRBJ1-1; the D is unclear. The CDR3 sequence is 12 residues long. The ends were cut back, 0 bases at V and 3 bases at J, with 5 bases in the middle. Per germline, CDR1 GTSNPN and CDR2 SVGIG (reference sequence).

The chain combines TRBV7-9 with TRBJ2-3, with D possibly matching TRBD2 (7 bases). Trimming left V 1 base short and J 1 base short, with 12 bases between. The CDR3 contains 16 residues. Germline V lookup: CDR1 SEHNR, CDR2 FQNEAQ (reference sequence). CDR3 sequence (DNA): TGTGCCAGCAGCTTAGAGGGGGGGCTCGGCACAGATACGCAGTATTTT. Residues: CASSLEGGLGTDTQYF.

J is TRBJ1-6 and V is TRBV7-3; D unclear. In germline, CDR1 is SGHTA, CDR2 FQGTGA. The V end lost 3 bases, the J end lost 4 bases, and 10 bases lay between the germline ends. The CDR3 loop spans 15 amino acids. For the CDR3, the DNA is TGTGCCAGCAGCTTGGCCGGGAGGTATAATTCACCCCTCCACTTT. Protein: CASSLAGRYNSPLHF.

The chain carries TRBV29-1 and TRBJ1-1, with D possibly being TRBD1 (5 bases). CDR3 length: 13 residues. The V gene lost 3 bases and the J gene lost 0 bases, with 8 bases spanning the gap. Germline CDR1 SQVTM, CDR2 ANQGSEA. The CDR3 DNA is TGCAGCGTTGAGGGGCCCATGAACACTGAAGCTTTCTTT. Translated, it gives CSVEGPMNTEAFF. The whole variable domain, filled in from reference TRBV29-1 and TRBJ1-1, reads SAVISQKPSRDICQRGTSLTIQCQVDSQVTMMFWYRQQPGQSLTLIATANQGSEATYESGFVIDKFPISRPNLTFSTLTVSNMSPEDSSIYLCSVEGPMNTEAFFGQGTRLTVV.

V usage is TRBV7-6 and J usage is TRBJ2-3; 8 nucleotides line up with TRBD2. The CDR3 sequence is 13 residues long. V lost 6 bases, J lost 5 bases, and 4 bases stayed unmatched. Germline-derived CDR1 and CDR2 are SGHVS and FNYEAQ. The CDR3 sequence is CASRAGGKDTQYF. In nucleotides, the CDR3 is TGTGCCAGCAGGGCGGGGGGCAAAGATACGCAGTATTTT.

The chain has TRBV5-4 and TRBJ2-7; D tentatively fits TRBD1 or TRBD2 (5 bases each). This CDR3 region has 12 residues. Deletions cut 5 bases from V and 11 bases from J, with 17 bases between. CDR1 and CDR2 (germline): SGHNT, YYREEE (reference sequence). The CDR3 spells CASSLRGTGKYF. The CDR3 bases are TGTGCCAGCAGTCTACGAGGGACCGGGAAGTACTTC. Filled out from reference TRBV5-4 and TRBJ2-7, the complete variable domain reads ETGVTQSPTHLIKTRGQQVTLRCSSQSGHNTVSWYQQALGQGPQFIFQYYREEENGRGNFPPRFSGLQFPNYSSELNVNALELDDSALYLCASSLRGTGKYFGPGTRLTVT.

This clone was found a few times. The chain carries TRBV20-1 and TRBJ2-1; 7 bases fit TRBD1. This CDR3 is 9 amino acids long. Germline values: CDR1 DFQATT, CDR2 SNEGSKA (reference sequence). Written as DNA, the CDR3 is TGCAGATTGGACAGGGAGCAGTTCTTC. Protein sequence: CRLDREQFF.

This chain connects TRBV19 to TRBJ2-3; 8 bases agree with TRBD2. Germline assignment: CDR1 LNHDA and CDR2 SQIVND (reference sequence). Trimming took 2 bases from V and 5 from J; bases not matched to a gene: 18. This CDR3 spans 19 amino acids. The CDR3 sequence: CASSISRLGGDNIQDTQYF. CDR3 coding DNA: TGTGCCAGTAGTATATCCCGACTCGGGGGGGACAACATCCAAGATACGCAGTATTTT.

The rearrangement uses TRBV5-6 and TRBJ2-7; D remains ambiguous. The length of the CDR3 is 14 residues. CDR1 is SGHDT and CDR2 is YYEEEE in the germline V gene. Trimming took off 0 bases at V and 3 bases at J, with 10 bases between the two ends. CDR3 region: CASSLGPKIYEQYF. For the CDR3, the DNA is TGTGCCAGCAGCTTGGGGCCGAAAATCTACGAGCAGTACTTC.

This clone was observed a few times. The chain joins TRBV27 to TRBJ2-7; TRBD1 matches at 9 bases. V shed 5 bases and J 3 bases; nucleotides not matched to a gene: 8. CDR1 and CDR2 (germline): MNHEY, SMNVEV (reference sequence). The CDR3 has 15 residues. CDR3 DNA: TGTGCCAGCAGTCGATATGGGACAGGGAACTACGAGCAGTACTTC. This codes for CASSRYGTGNYEQYF.

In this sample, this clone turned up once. The CDR3 region is CASSEWAGANYGYTF. The DNA for the CDR3 is TGTGCCAGCAGTGAATGGGCAGGGGCTAACTATGGCTACACCTTC. The chain links TRBV2 to TRBJ1-2, with a tentative D call TRBD1 (6 bases). Deletions cut 2 bases from V and 0 bases from J, with 10 bases between. This CDR3 has 15 residues. CDR1 is SNHLY, CDR2 FYNNEI, per germline.